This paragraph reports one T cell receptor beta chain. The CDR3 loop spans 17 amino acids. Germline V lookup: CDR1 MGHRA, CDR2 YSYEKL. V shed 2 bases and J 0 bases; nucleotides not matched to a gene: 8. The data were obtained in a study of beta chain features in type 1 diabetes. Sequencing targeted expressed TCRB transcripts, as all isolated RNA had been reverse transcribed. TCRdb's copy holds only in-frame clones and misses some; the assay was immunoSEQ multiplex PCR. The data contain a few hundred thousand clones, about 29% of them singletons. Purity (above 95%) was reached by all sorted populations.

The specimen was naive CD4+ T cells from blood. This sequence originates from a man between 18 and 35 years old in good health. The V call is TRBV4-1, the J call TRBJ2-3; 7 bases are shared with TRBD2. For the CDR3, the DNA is TGCGCCAGCAGCCAACTATCGCTAGCGGAAAGCACAGATACGCAGTATTTT. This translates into CASSQLSLAESTDTQYF.